This T cell receptor beta chain was sequenced in a study of shared clonotypes between healthy human individuals. V lost 2 bases, J lost 7 bases, and 9 bases stayed unmatched. The CDR3 is 16 residues long. Germline V gene data show CDR1 as SGHKS and CDR2 as YYEKEE (reference sequence). Measured with immunoSEQ multiplex PCR; TCRdb has only the in-frame clones, and not every one. The table shows about 480,000 clones, with about four fifths occurring only once. V usage is TRBV5-5 and J usage is TRBJ2-1; 10 nucleotides align to TRBD2. Sequencing was done on a sample of PBMCs. The receptor's source is a woman between 35 and 50 years old in good health. Some clones in this sample may be carry-over from other donors' samples. The CDR3 loop reads CASSFSGLAYQNEQFF. CDR3 DNA sequence: TGTGCCAGCAGCTTTTCGGGACTAGCGTACCAAAATGAGCAGTTCTTC.